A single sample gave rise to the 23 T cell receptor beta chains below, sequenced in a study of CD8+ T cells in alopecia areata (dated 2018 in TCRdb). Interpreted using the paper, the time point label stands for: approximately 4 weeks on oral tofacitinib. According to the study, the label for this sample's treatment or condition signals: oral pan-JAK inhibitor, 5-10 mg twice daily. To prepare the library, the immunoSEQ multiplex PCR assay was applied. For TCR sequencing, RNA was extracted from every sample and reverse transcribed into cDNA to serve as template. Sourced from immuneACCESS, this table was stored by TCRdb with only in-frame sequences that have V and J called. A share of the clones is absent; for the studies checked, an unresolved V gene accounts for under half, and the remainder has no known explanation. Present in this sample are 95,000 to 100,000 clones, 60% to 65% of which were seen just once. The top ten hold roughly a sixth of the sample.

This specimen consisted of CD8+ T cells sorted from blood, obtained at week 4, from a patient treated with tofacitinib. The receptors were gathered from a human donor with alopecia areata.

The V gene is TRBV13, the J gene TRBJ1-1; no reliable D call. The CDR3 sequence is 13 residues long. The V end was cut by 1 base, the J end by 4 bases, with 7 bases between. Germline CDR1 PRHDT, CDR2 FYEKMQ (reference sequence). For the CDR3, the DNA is TGTGCCAGCAGCTTAGTTCGGGCCACTGAAGCTTTCTTT. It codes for CASSLVRATEAFF.

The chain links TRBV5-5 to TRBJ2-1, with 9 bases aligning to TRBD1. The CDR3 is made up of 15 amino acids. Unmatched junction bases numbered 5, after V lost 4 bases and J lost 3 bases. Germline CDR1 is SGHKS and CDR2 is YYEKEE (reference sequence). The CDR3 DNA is TGTGCCAGCAGCGACCGGGACAGGGTCTACAATGAGCAGTTCTTC. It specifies CASSDRDRVYNEQFF.

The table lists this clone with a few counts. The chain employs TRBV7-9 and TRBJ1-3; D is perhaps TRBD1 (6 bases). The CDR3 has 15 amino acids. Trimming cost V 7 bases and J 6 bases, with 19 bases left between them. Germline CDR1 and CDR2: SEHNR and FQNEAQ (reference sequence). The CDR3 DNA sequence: TGTGCCAGCACACCGACAGGCCAGCCCCTAAACACCATATATTTT. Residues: CASTPTGQPLNTIYF.

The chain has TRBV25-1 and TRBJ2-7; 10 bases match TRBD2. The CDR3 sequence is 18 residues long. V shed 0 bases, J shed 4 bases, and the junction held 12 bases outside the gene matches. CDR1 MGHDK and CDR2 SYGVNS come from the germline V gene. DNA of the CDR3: TGTGCCAGCAGTGAATATTTGGAGAGCGGGAGGGCCGATTACGAGCAGTACTTC. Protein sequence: CASSEYLESGRADYEQYF.

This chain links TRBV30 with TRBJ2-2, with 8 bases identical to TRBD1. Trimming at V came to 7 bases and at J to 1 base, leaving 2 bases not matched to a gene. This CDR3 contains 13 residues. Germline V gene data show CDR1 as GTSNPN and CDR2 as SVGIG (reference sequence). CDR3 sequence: CAYGTGNTGELFF. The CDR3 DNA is TGTGCCTATGGGACAGGGAACACCGGGGAGCTGTTTTTT. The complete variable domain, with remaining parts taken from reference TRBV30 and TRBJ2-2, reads SQTIHQWPATLVQPVGSPLSLECTVEGTSNPNLYWYRQAAGRGLQLLFYSVGIGQISSEVPQNLSASRPQDRQFILSSKKLLLSDSGFYLCAYGTGNTGELFFGEGSRLTVL.

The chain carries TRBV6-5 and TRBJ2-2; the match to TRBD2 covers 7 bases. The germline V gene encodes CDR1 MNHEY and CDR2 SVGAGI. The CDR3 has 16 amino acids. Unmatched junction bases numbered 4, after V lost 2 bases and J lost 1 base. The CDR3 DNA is TGTGCCAGCAGTTACCGTCCTAGCGGGAACACCGGGGAGCTGTTTTTT. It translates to CASSYRPSGNTGELFF.

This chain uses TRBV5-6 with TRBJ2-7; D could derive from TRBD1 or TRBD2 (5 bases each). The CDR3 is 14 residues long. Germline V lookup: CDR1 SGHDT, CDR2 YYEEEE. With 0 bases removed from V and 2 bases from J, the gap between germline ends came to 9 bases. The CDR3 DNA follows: TGTGCCAGCAGCTTGGGGGGGAACCCCTACGAGCAGTACTTC. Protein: CASSLGGNPYEQYF.

The DNA for the CDR3 is TGTGCCAGCAGCTCCCTACGCGCTAGCGGGAGTTCCTCCTACAATGAGCAGTTCTTC. It translates to CASSSLRASGSSSYNEQFF. The chain combines TRBV7-9 with TRBJ2-1, with TRBD2 identical over 10 bases. The CDR3 consists of 19 residues. With 4 bases clipped from V and 0 bases from J, the junction kept 12 bases outside the gene matches. Germline lookup yields CDR1 SEHNR and CDR2 FQNEAQ (reference sequence).

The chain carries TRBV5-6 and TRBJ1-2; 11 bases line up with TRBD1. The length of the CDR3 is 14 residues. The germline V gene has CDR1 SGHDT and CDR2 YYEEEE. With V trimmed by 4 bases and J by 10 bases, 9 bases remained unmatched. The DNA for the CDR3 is TGTGCCAGCAGCCTCCCGGACAGGGGGCGATCCTACACCTTC. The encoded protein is CASSLPDRGRSYTF.

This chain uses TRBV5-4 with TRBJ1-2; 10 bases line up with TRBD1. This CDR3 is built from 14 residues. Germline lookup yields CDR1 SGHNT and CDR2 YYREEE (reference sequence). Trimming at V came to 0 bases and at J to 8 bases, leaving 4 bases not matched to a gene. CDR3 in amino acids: CASSLGQGARGYTF. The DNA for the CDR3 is TGTGCCAGCAGCTTGGGACAGGGGGCGAGAGGCTACACCTTC.

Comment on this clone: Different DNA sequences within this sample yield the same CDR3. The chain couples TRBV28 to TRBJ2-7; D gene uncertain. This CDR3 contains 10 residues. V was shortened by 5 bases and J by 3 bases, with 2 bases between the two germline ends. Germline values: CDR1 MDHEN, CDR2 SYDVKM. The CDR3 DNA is TGTGCCAGCAGTGACTACGAGCAGTACTTC. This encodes CASSDYEQYF. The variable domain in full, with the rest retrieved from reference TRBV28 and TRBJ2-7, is DVKVTQSSRYLVKRTGEKVFLECVQDMDHENMFWYRQDPGLGLRLIYFSYDVKMKEKGDIPEGYSVSREKKERFSLILESASTNQTSMYLCASSDYEQYFGPGTRLTVT.

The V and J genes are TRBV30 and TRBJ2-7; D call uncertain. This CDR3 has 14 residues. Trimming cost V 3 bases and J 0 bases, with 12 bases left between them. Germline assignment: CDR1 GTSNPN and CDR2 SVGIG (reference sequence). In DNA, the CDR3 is TGTGCCTGGAGGAGCCGATACACCTCCTACGAGCAGTACTTC. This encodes CAWRSRYTSYEQYF.

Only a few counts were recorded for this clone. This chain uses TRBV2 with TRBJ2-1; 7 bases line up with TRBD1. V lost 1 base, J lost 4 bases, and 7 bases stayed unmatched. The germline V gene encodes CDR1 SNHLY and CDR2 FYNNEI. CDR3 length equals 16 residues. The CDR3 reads CASSEDKGAPYNEQFF. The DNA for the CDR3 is TGTGCCAGCAGTGAAGATAAGGGGGCGCCTTACAATGAGCAGTTCTTC.

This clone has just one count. CDR3 amino acids: CASSLLSVLGAGAQFF. For the CDR3, the DNA is TGTGCCAGCAGCTTGTTAAGTGTACTCGGGGCAGGGGCCCAGTTCTTC. The V call is TRBV5-4, the J call TRBJ2-1, with D maybe TRBD1 (6 bases). V shed 1 base and J shed 13 bases, with 24 bases lying between them. The germline gives CDR1 SGHNT, CDR2 YYREEE (reference sequence). The CDR3 covers 16 residues.

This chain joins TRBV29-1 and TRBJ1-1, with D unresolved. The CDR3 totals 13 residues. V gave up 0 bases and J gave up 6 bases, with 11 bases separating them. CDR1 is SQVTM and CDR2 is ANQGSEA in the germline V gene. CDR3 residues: CSVEDLGGAEAFF. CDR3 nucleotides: TGCAGCGTTGAAGATTTGGGCGGGGCTGAAGCTTTCTTT.

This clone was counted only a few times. The CDR3 region is CASSQIQAGGPYEQYF. The CDR3 region has the DNA TGCGCCAGCAGCCAAATTCAAGCGGGAGGGCCCTACGAGCAGTACTTC. The gene calls are TRBV4-1 and TRBJ2-7; 10 bases align to TRBD2. Trimming cost V 2 bases and J 2 bases; bases outside gene matches: 6. CDR1 and CDR2 (germline): MGHRA, YSYEKL. This CDR3 has 16 residues.

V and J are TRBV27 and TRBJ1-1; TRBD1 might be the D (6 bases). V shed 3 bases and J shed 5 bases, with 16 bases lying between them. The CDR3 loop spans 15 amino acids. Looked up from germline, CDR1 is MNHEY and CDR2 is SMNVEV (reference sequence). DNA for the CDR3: TGTGCCAGCAGTTTGGGGGCCGGGGCAGAAACTGAAGCTTTCTTT. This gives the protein CASSLGAGAETEAFF.

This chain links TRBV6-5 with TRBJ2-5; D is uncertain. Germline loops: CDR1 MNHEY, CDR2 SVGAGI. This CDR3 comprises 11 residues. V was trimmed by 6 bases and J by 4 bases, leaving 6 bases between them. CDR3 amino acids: CASRTGETQYF. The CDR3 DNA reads TGTGCCAGCAGAACGGGAGAGACCCAGTACTTC.

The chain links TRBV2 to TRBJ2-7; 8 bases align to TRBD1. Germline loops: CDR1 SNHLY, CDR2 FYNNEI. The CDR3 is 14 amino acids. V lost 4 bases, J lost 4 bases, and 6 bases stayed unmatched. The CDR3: CASSVPGGVYEQYF. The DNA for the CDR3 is TGTGCCAGCAGTGTCCCAGGGGGCGTTTACGAGCAGTACTTC. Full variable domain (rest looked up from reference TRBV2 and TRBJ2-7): EPEVTQTPSHQVTQMGQEVILRCVPISNHLYFYWYRQILGQKVEFLVSFYNNEISEKSEIFDDQFSVERPDGSNFTLKIRSTKLEDSAMYFCASSVPGGVYEQYFGPGTRLTVT.

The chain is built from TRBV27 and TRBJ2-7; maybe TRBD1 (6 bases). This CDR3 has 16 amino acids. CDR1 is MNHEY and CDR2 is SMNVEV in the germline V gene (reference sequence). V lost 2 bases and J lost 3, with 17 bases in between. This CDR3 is CASSLAWTARGYEQYF. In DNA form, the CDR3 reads TGTGCCAGCAGTTTAGCCTGGACAGCCAGGGGCTACGAGCAGTACTTC.

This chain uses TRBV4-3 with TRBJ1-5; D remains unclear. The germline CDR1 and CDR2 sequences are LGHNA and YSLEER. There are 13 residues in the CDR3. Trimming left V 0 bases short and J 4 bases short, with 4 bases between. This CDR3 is CASSQDWNQPQHF. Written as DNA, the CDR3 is TGCGCCAGCAGCCAAGATTGGAATCAGCCCCAGCATTTT.

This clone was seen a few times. CDR3 region: CASHGGVSSYNEQFF. DNA for the CDR3: TGTGCCAGCCACGGGGGGGTTAGCTCCTACAATGAGCAGTTCTTC. This chain joins TRBV7-9 and TRBJ2-1, with TRBD2 identical over 8 bases. The CDR3 sequence is 15 residues long. CDR1 and CDR2 from the germline V gene are SEHNR and FQNEAQ (reference sequence). Losses at the gene ends were 8 bases for V and 0 bases for J; bases not matched to a gene: 6.

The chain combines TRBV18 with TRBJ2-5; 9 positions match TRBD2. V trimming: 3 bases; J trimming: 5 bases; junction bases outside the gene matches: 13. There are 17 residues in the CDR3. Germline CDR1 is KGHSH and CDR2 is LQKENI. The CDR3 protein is CASSPKEASGDGETQYF. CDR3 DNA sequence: TGTGCCAGCTCACCGAAAGAGGCTAGCGGGGATGGTGAGACCCAGTACTTC.